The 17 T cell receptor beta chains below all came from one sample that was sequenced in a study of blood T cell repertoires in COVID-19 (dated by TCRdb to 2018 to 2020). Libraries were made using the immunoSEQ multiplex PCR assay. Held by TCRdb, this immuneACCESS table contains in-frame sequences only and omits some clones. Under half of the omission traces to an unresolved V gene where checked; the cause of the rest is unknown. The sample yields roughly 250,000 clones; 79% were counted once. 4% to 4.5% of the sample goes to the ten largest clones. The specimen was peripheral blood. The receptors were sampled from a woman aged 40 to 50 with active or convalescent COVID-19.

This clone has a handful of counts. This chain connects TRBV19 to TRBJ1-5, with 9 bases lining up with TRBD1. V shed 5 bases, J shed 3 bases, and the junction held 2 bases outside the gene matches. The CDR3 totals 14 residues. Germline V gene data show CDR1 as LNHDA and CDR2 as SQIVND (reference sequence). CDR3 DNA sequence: TGTGCCAGTAGTGGGACAGGGTCCAATCAGCCCCAGCATTTT. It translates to CASSGTGSNQPQHF.

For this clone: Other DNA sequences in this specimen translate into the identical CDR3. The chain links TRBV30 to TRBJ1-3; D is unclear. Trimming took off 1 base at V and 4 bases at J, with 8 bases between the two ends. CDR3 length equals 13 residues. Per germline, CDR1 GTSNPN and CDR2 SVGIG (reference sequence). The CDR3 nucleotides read TGTGCCTGGAGTGGGGGAGCAGGAAACACCATATATTTT. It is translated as CAWSGGAGNTIYF.

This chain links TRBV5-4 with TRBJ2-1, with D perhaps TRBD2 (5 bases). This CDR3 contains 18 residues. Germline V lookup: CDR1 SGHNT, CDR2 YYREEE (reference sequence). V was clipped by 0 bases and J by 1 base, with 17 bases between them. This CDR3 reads CASSLALDSGGSYNEQFF. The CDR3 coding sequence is TGTGCCAGCAGCTTGGCCCTAGACTCCGGAGGTTCCTACAATGAGCAGTTCTTC.

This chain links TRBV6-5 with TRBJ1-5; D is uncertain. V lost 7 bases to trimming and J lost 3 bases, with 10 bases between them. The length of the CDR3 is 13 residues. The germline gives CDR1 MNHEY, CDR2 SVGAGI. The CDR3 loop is CASTGDINQPQHF. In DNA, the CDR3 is TGTGCCAGCACGGGAGATATCAATCAGCCCCAGCATTTT.

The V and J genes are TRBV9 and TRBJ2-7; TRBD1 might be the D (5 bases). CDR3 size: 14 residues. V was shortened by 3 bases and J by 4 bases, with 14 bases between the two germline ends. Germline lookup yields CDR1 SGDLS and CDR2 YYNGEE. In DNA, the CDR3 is TGTGCCAGCAGCGCCACATCCCCAGGGTACGAGCAGTACTTC. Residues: CASSATSPGYEQYF.

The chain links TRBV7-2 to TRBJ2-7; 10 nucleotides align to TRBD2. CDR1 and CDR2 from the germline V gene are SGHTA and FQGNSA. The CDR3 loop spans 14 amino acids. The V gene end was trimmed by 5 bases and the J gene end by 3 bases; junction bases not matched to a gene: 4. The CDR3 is CASSQPSGGYEQYF. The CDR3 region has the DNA TGTGCCAGCAGCCAACCTAGCGGGGGCTACGAGCAGTACTTC. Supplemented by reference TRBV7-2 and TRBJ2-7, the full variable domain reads GAGVSQSPSNKVTEKGKDVELRCDPISGHTALYWYRQSLGQGLEFLIYFQGNSAPDKSGLPSDRFSAERTGGSVSTLTIQRTQQEDSAVYLCASSQPSGGYEQYFGPGTRLTVT.

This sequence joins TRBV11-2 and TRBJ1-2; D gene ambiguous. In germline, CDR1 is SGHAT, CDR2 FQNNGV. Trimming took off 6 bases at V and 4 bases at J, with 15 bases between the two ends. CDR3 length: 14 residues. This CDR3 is CASSKIQLRYGYTF. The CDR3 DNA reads TGTGCCAGCAGTAAAATACAGCTCCGCTATGGCTACACCTTC. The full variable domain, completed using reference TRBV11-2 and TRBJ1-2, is EAGVAQSPRYKIIEKRQSVAFWCNPISGHATLYWYQQILGQGPKLLIQFQNNGVVDDSQLPKDRFSAERLKGVDSTLKIQPAKLEDSAVYLCASSKIQLRYGYTFGSGTRLTVV.

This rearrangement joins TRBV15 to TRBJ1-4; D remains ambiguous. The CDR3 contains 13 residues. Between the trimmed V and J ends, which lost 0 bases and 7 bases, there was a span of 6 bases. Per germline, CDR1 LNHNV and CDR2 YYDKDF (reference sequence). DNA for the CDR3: TGTGCCACCAGCAGAGATCGAGGTGAAAAACTGTTTTTT. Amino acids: CATSRDRGEKLFF.

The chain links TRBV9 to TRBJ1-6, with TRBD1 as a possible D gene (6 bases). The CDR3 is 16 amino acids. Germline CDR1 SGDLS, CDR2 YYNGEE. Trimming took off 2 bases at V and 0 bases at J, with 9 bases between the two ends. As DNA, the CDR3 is TGTGCCAGCAGCGTCACAGGGAGCTCCTATAATTCACCCCTCCACTTT. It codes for CASSVTGSSYNSPLHF.

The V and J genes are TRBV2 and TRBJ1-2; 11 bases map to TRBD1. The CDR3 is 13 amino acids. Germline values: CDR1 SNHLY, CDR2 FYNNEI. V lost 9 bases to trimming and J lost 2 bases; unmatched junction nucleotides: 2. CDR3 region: CARGDRGNYGYTF. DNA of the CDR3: TGTGCCAGGGGGGACAGGGGGAACTATGGCTACACCTTC.

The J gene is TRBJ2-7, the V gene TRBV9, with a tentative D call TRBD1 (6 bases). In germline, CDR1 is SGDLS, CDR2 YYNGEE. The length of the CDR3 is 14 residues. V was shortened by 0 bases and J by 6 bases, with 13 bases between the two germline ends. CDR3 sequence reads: CASSVDQGRVEQYF. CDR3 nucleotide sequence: TGTGCCAGCAGCGTAGATCAGGGGCGGGTCGAGCAGTACTTC.

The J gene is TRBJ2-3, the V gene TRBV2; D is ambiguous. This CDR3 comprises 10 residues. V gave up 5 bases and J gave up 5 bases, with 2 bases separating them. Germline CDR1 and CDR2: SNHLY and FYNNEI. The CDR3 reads CASSLDTQYF. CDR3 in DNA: TGTGCCAGCAGTCTAGATACGCAGTATTTT.

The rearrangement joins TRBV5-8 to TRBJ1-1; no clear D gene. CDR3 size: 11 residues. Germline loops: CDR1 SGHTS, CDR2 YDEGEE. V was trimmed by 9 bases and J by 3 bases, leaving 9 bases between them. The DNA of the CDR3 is TGTGCCACCCACGAGGACACTGAAGCTTTCTTT. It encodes CATHEDTEAFF.

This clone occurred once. DNA for the CDR3: TGTGCCAGCAGTGGGCGGACAGTCGATGGCTACACCTTC. Translating it yields CASSGRTVDGYTF. The gene calls are TRBV2 and TRBJ1-2; weak D call: TRBD1 (6 bases). V lost 4 bases to trimming and J lost 6 bases, with 12 bases between them. The CDR3 totals 13 residues. CDR1 is SNHLY and CDR2 is FYNNEI in the germline V gene.

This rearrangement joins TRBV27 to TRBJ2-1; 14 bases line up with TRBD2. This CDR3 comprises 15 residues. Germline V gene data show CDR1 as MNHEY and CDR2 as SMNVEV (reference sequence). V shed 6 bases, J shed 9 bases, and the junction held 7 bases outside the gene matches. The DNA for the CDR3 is TGTGCCAGCAGACCGACTAGCGGGGGGGCCGCTGAGCAGTTCTTC. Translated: CASRPTSGGAAEQFF.

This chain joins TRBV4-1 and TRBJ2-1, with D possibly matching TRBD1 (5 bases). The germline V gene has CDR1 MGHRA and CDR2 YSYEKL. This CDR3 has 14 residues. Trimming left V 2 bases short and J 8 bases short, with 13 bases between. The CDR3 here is CASSQRQGTDEQFF. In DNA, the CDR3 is TGCGCCAGCAGCCAACGGCAGGGTACGGATGAGCAGTTCTTC.

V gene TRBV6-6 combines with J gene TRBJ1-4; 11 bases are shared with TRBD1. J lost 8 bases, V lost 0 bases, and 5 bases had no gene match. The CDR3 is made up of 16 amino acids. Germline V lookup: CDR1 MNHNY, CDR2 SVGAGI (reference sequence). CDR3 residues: CASSYSIRTGGEKLFF. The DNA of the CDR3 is TGTGCCAGCAGTTACTCAATTAGGACAGGGGGCGAAAAACTGTTTTTT.